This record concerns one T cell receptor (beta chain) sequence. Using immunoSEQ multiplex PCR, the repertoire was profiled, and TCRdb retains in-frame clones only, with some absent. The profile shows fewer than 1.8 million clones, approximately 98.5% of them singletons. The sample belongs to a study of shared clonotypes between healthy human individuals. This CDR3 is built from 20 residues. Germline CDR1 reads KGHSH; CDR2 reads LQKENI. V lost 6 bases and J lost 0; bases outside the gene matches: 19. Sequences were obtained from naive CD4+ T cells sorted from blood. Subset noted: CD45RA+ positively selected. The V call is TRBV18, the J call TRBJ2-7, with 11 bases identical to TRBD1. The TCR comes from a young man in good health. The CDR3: CASSPLAGTGGSQSSYEQYF. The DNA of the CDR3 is TGTGCCAGCTCGCCCCTCGCCGGGACAGGGGGGTCTCAGAGCTCCTACGAGCAGTACTTC.